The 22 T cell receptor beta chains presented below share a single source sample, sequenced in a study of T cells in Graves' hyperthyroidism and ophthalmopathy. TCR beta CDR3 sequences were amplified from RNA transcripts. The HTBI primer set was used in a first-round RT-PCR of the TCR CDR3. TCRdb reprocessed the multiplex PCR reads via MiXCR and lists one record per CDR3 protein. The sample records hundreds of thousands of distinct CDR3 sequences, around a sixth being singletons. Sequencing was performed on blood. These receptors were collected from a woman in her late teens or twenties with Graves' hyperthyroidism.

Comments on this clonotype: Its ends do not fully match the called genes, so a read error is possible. In nucleotides, the CDR3 is TGCGCCAGCAGCCAAGAGTCCCGCGGGACAGCTATCCAAGAGACCCAGTACTTC. As protein: CASSQESRGTAIQETQYF. The chain recombines TRBV3-1 with TRBJ2-5; weak D call: TRBD1 (7 bases). The CDR3 extends over 18 amino acids. Looked up from germline, CDR1 is LGHDT and CDR2 is YNNKEL (reference sequence).

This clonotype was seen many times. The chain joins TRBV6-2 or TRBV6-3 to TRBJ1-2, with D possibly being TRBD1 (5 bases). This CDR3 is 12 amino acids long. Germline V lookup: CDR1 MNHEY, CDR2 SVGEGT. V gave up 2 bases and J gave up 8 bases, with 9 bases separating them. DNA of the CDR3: TGTGCCAGCAGTTACGAAGGGGACGGCTACACCTTC. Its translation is CASSYEGDGYTF.

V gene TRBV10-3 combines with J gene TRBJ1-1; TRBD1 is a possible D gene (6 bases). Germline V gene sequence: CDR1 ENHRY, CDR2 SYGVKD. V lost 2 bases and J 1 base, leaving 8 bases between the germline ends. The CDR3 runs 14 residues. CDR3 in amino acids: CAISEQDRNTEAFF. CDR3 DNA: TGTGCCATCAGTGAGCAGGACAGGAACACTGAAGCTTTCTTT.

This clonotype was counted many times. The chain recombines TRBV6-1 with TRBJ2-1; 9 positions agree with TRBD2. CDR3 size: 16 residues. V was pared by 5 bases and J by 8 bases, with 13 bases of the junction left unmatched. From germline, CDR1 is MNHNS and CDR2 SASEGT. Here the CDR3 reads CASSKNEAGGPYEQFF. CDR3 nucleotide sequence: TGTGCCAGCAGTAAGAATGAGGCGGGAGGGCCCTATGAGCAGTTCTTC.

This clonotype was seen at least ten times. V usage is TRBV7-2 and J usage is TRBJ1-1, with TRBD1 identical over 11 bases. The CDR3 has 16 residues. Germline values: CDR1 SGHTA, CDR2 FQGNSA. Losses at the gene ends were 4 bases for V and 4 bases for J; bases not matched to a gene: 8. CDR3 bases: TGTGCCAGCAGCTCTCCCCTGGGGACAGGGGGCACTGAAGCTTTCTTT. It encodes CASSSPLGTGGTEAFF.

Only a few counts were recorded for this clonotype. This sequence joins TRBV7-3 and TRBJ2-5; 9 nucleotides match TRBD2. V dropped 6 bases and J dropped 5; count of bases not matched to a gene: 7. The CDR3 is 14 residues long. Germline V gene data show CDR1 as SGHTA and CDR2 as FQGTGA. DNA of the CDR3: TGTGCCAGCAGTATCCGCGGGGGGGCCGAGACCCAGTACTTC. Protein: CASSIRGGAETQYF. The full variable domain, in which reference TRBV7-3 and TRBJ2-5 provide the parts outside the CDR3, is GAGVSQTPSNKVTEKGKYVELRCDPISGHTALYWYRQSLGQGPEFLIYFQGTGAADDSGLPNDRFFAVRPEGSVSTLKIQRTERGDSAVYLCASSIRGGAETQYFGPGTRLLVL.

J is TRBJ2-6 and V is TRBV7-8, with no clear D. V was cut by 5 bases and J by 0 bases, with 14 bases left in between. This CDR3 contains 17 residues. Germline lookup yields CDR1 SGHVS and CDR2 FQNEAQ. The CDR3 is CASSHRLISSGANVLTF. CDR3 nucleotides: TGTGCCAGCAGCCACCGTTTAATAAGCTCTGGGGCCAACGTCCTGACTTTC.

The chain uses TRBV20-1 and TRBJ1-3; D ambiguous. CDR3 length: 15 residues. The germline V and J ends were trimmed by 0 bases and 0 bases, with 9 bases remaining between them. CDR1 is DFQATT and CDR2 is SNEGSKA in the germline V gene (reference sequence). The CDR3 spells CSARDRESSGNTIYF. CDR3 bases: TGCAGTGCTAGAGATCGAGAGAGCTCTGGAAACACCATATATTTT.

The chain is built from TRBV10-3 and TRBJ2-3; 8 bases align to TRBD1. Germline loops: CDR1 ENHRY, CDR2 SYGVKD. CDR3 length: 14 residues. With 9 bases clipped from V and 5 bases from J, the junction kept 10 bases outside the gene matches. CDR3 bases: TGTGCCATTCAAGGACAGGGAAACATAGATACGCAGTATTTT. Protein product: CAIQGQGNIDTQYF.

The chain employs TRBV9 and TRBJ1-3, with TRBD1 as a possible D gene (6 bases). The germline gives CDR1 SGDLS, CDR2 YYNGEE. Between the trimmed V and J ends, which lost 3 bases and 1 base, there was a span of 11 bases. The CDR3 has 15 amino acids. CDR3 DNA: TGTGCCAGCAGCGCGGAGGGGGTTTCTGGAAACACCATATATTTT. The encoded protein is CASSAEGVSGNTIYF.

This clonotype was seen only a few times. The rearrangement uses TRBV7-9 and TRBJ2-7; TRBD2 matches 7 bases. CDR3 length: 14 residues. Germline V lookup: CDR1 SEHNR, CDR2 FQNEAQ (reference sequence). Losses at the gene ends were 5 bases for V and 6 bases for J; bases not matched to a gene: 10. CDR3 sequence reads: CASSPLGGVSEQYF. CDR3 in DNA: TGTGCCAGCAGCCCCTTGGGGGGGGTGAGCGAGCAGTACTTC. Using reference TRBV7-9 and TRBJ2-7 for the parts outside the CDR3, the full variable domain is DTGVSQNPRHKITKRGQNVTFRCDPISEHNRLYWYRQTLGQGPEFLTYFQNEAQLEKSRLLSDRFSAERPKGSFSTLEIQRTEQGDSAMYLCASSPLGGVSEQYFGPGTRLTVT.

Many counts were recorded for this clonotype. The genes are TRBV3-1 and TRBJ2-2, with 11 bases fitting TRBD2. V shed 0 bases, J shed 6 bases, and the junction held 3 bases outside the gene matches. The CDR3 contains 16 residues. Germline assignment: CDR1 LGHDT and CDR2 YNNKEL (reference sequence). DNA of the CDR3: TGTGCCAGCAGCCAAGAACTAGCGGGAGTGTCCGGGGAGCTGTTTTTT. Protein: CASSQELAGVSGELFF.

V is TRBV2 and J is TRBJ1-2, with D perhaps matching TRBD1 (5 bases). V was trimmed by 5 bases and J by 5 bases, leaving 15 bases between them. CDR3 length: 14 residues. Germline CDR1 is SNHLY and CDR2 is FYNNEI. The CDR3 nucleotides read TGTGCCAGCAGTCGTTTCCCGGGGGAATATGGCTACACCTTC. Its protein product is CASSRFPGEYGYTF.

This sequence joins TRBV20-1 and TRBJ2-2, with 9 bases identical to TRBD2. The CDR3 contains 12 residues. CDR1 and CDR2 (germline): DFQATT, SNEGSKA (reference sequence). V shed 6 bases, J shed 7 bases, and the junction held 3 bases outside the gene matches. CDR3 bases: TGCAGTGCCGGACTAGCGTTCGGGGAGCTGTTTTTT. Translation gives CSAGLAFGELFF.

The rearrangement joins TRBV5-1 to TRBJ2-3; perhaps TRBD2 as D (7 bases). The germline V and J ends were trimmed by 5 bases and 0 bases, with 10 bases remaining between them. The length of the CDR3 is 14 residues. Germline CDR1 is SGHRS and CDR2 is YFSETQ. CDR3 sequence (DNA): TGCGCCAGCAGGGGGAGGGGGAGCACAGATACGCAGTATTTT. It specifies CASRGRGSTDTQYF. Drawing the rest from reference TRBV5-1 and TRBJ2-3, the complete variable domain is KAGVTQTPRYLIKTRGQQVTLSCSPISGHRSVSWYQQTPGQGLQFLFEYFSETQRNKGNFPGRFSGRQFSNSRSEMNVSTLELGDSALYLCASRGRGSTDTQYFGPGTRLTVL.

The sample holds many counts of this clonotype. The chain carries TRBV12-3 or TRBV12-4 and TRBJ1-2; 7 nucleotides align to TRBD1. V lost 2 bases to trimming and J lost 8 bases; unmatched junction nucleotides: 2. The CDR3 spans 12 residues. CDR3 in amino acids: CASSLMGQGYTF. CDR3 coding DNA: TGTGCCAGCAGTTTAATGGGACAGGGCTACACCTTC.

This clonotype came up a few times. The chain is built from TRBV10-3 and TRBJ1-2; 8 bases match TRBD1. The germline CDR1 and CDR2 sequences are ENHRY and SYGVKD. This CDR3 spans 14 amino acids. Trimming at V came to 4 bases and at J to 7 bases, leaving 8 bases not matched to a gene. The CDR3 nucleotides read TGTGCCATCAGTGTTCAGGGGGCCTACTCTGGCTACACCTTC. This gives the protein CAISVQGAYSGYTF.

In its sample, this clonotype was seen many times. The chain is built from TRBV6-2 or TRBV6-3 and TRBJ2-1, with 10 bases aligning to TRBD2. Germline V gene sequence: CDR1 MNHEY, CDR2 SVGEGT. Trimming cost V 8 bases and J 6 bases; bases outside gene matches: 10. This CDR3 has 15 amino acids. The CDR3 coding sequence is TGTGCCAGCTCCCCCCCGGGACTAGCGTCCAATGAGCAGTTCTTC. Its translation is CASSPPGLASNEQFF.

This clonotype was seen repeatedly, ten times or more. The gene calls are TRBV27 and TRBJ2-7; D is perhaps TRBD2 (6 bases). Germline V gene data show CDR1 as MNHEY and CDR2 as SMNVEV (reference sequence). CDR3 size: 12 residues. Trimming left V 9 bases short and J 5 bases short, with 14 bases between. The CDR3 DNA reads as TGTGCCAGTGCGACCGGGAGCAACGAGCAGTACTTC. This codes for CASATGSNEQYF.

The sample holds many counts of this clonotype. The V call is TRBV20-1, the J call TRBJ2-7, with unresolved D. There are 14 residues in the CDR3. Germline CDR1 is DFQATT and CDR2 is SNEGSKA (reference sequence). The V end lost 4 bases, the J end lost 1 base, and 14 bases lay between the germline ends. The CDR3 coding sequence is TGCAGTGCTAAGGGATCTCCTAATTCCTACGAGCAGTACTTC. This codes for CSAKGSPNSYEQYF.

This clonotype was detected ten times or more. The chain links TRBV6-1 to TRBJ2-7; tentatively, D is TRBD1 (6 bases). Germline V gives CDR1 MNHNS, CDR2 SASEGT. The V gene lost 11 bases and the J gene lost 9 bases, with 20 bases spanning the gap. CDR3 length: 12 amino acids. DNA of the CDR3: TGTGCCGTACAGGGTTTCGGGCTGCTGCAGTACTTC. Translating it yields CAVQGFGLLQYF.

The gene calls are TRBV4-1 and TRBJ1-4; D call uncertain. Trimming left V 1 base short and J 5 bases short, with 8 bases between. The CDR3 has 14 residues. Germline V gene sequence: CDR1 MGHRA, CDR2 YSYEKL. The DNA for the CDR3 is TGCGCCAGCAGCCAAGCCGGACGGAATGAAAAACTGTTTTTT. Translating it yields CASSQAGRNEKLFF.